The present T cell receptor (beta chain) was sequenced within a study of T cell responses to AZD1222 COVID-19 vaccine. As for the study in general: It was second doses at about 4 or about 12 weeks that were pooled.

Concerning this clone: The target antigen is unknown.

Overall study results and limits: Donors in the cohort were predominantly white British and more often female, and clonal diversity was possibly underestimated.

Clones were read by immunoSEQ multiplex PCR, and TCRdb kept only the in-frame ones, dropping some. The sample yields under 80,000 clones, around four fifths seen once. The clonotype originates from an adult in good health. Sequences were derived from peripheral blood, sampled on day 0 of AZD1222 vaccination.

The CDR3 DNA reads TGTGCCAGCAGCTTATGGCAGGGTAAATCCTACAATGAGCAGTTCTTC. It is translated as CASSLWQGKSYNEQFF. The chain employs TRBV11-1 and TRBJ2-1; tentative D call: TRBD1 (5 bases). The germline V gene has CDR1 SGHAT and CDR2 FQDESV (reference sequence). The CDR3 totals 16 residues. V lost 2 bases and J lost 1, with 12 bases in between.